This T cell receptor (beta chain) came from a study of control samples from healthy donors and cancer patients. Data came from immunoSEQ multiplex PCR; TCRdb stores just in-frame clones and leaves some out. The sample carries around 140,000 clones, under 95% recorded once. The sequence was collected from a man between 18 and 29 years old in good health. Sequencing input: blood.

This CDR3 reads CASRSEGWQYF. CDR3 in DNA: TGTGCCAGCAGGTCCGAGGGTTGGCAGTACTTC. The chain is built from TRBV27 and TRBJ2-7, with a tentative D call TRBD2 (5 bases). CDR3 length: 11 amino acids. V was pared by 6 bases and J by 9 bases, with 12 bases between. The germline V gene has CDR1 MNHEY and CDR2 SMNVEV (reference sequence).